This passage covers 26 T cell receptor beta chains from one sample sequenced in a study of T cell responses to AZD1222 COVID-19 vaccine. This table comes from immunoSEQ multiplex PCR, and its TCRdb copy is limited to in-frame clones, with some not included. Here the sample table reports about 140,000 clones. Sample: peripheral blood. The receptors stem from an adult in good health.

V and J are TRBV6-5 and TRBJ1-1, with a possible D match to TRBD1 (5 bases). Germline assignment: CDR1 MNHEY and CDR2 SVGAGI. V gave up 7 bases and J gave up 1 base, with 10 bases separating them. This CDR3 contains 13 residues. The CDR3 region is CASKLGTNTEAFF. In nucleotides, the CDR3 is TGTGCCAGCAAACTCGGGACGAACACTGAAGCTTTCTTT.

The V and J genes are TRBV27 and TRBJ1-1; the D gene is possibly TRBD1 (6 bases). Germline V gene lookup returns CDR1 MNHEY and CDR2 SMNVEV (reference sequence). This CDR3 is built from 14 residues. V was cut by 4 bases and J by 8 bases, with 17 bases left in between. The CDR3 DNA sequence: TGTGCCAGCAGTTCCTACAGGGTCCACTCAGAAGCTTTCTTT. This sequence encodes CASSSYRVHSEAFF.

The chain couples TRBV10-3 to TRBJ1-2; D is unclear. This CDR3 comprises 16 residues. In germline, CDR1 is ENHRY, CDR2 SYGVKD. V was shortened by 4 bases and J by 2 bases, with 17 bases between the two germline ends. CDR3 nucleotides: TGTGCCATCAGTGTGTGGAGTATCAGAGGAAACTATGGCTACACCTTC. It translates to CAISVWSIRGNYGYTF.

CDR3 sequence (DNA): TGTGCCTGGATTTCCGGGGGGCATACTGAAGCTTTCTTT. It encodes CAWISGGHTEAFF. The chain combines TRBV30 with TRBJ1-1; D may be TRBD1 (6 bases). The CDR3 contains 13 residues. V dropped 4 bases and J dropped 5 bases, with 14 bases sitting between them. The germline V gene encodes CDR1 GTSNPN and CDR2 SVGIG (reference sequence).

CDR3 in amino acids: CATAGGPSTDTQYF. The CDR3 nucleotides read TGTGCCACCGCGGGGGGGCCCAGCACAGATACGCAGTATTTT. The chain employs TRBV10-3 and TRBJ2-3; 9 nucleotides line up with TRBD2. V was pared by 10 bases and J by 0 bases, with 5 bases of the junction left unmatched. This CDR3 is built from 14 residues. From germline, CDR1 is ENHRY and CDR2 SYGVKD.

The chain uses TRBV5-1 and TRBJ2-2; a possible D gene is TRBD1 (5 bases). Deletions cut 1 base from V and 3 bases from J, with 13 bases between. This CDR3 contains 16 residues. Looked up from germline, CDR1 is SGHRS and CDR2 is YFSETQ. In nucleotides, the CDR3 is TGCGCCAGCAGCTTGTCTGTAGGGGTCGACACCGGGGAGCTGTTTTTT. Residues: CASSLSVGVDTGELFF.

The chain recombines TRBV6-5 with TRBJ1-2; D is perhaps TRBD1 (5 bases). CDR1 is MNHEY, CDR2 SVGAGI, per germline. The CDR3 is made up of 12 amino acids. Trimming took 8 bases from V and 7 from J, leaving 14 bases between them. For the CDR3, the DNA is TGTGCCAGCGCCGAAAGAGGGACTGGCTACACCTTC. As protein: CASAERGTGYTF.

The V call is TRBV28, the J call TRBJ2-6, with TRBD2 matching over 7 bases. V gave up 6 bases and J gave up 0 bases; unmatched junction bases: 8. This CDR3 spans 17 amino acids. CDR1 MDHEN and CDR2 SYDVKM come from the germline V gene. CDR3 sequence: CASRPSGGLSGANVLTF. The CDR3 DNA reads TGTGCCAGCAGACCCTCGGGGGGTCTCTCTGGGGCCAACGTCCTGACTTTC.

The chain has TRBV6-1 and TRBJ1-3; possibly TRBD1 for D (5 bases). CDR3 size: 19 residues. In germline, CDR1 is MNHNS, CDR2 SASEGT. V shed 0 bases and J shed 0 bases, with 18 bases lying between them. The CDR3 sequence is CASSEAPTLDSPSGNTIYF. The CDR3 DNA reads as TGTGCCAGCAGTGAAGCCCCGACCCTCGACAGCCCCTCTGGAAACACCATATATTTT.

The chain carries TRBV27 and TRBJ2-5; D is uncertain. Germline V CDR1 and CDR2: MNHEY, SMNVEV (reference sequence). V was pared by 2 bases and J by 5 bases, with 9 bases between. The CDR3 is 13 residues long. Here the CDR3 reads CASSLTFAETQYF. The CDR3 DNA is TGTGCCAGCAGTTTAACGTTTGCGGAGACCCAGTACTTC.

This chain connects TRBV19 to TRBJ1-6; the D gene is possibly TRBD1 (5 bases). This CDR3 contains 15 residues. CDR1 is LNHDA, CDR2 SQIVND, per germline (reference sequence). V was clipped by 1 base and J by 7 bases, with 11 bases between them. The CDR3 loop reads CASSIGGAGNSPLHF. The CDR3 DNA is TGTGCCAGTAGTATAGGGGGCGCCGGGAATTCACCCCTCCACTTT.

The chain has TRBV6-5 and TRBJ2-7, with D possibly TRBD1 on 6 matching bases. V dropped 2 bases and J dropped 4 bases, with 12 bases sitting between them. Germline V gene sequence: CDR1 MNHEY, CDR2 SVGAGI. CDR3 length: 14 residues. CDR3 residues: CASSYQNRAYEQYF. In nucleotides, the CDR3 is TGTGCCAGCAGTTACCAGAACAGGGCTTACGAGCAGTACTTC.

The chain is built from TRBV11-3 and TRBJ2-5; D is possibly TRBD2 (6 bases). Per the germline V gene, CDR1 is SGHNT and CDR2 is YENEEA. Trimming stripped 5 bases from V and 4 bases from J, with 17 bases between. The CDR3 consists of 15 residues. The CDR3 DNA sequence: TGTGCCAGCAGCCCGGTAGCGCCGGGAGTAGAGACCCAGTACTTC. Its protein product is CASSPVAPGVETQYF.

The V gene is TRBV24-1, the J gene TRBJ2-3; TRBD1 matches 9 bases. The CDR3 has 16 amino acids. V shed 6 bases and J 2 bases; nucleotides not matched to a gene: 8. Germline CDR1 reads KGHDR; CDR2 reads SFDVKD. Written as DNA, the CDR3 is TGTGCCACCAGTCTACCGGGACAGGGCCCCACAGATACGCAGTATTTT. This translates into CATSLPGQGPTDTQYF.

This chain links TRBV9 with TRBJ2-3; 7 bases line up with TRBD2. The CDR3 consists of 15 residues. CDR1 and CDR2 from the germline V gene are SGDLS and YYNGEE. Unmatched junction bases numbered 4, after V lost 2 bases and J lost 1 base. CDR3 sequence reads: CASSVRGDGTDTQYF. CDR3 coding DNA: TGTGCCAGCAGCGTCCGGGGGGACGGCACAGATACGCAGTATTTT.

The gene calls are TRBV3-1 (or the pseudogene TRBV3-2) and TRBJ1-2; D might be TRBD1 (6 bases). The CDR3 consists of 14 residues. CDR1 is LGHDT and CDR2 is YNNKEL in the germline V gene (reference sequence). V was trimmed by 4 bases and J by 2 bases, leaving 11 bases between them. CDR3 in amino acids: CASSLLQGNYGYTF. The CDR3 DNA reads as TGTGCCAGCAGCCTACTACAGGGCAACTATGGCTACACCTTC.

The rearrangement uses TRBV11-2 and TRBJ1-4; D unclear. Germline V CDR1 and CDR2: SGHAT, FQNNGV. The V end was cut by 8 bases, the J end by 11 bases, with 15 bases between. The CDR3 length is 12 residues. CDR3 sequence: CASRDRGGKLFF. Written as DNA, the CDR3 is TGTGCCAGCCGCGACCGGGGAGGGAAACTGTTTTTT.

The genes are TRBV2 and TRBJ1-4; TRBD1 aligns across 8 bases. The CDR3 is made up of 16 amino acids. Germline-derived CDR1 and CDR2 are SNHLY and FYNNEI. Losses at the gene ends were 6 bases for V and 0 bases for J; bases not matched to a gene: 6. CDR3 DNA sequence: TGTGCCAGCAGCCGGGACAGGCTTGCAACTAATGAAAAACTGTTTTTT. Its protein product is CASSRDRLATNEKLFF.

This chain uses TRBV19 with TRBJ1-4; 7 nucleotides line up with TRBD1. Germline V gives CDR1 LNHDA, CDR2 SQIVND (reference sequence). This CDR3 has 16 amino acids. The V and J ends lost 5 bases and 8 bases, in that order; junction bases with no gene match: 14. This chain's CDR3 is CASSPTRGGVREKLFF. Written as DNA, the CDR3 is TGTGCCAGTAGTCCTACCAGGGGGGGAGTAAGAGAAAAACTGTTTTTT.

The chain links TRBV9 to TRBJ2-3, with D perhaps being TRBD1 or TRBD2 (5 bases each). Per germline, CDR1 SGDLS and CDR2 YYNGEE. The CDR3 extends over 15 amino acids. The V and J ends lost 0 bases and 1 base respectively, with 9 bases between them. The CDR3 nucleotides read TGTGCCAGCAGCGTAGACGGGACGGGCACAGATACGCAGTATTTT. This sequence encodes CASSVDGTGTDTQYF.

The chain has TRBV4-1 and TRBJ2-4; 7 bases are a match to TRBD2. With 2 bases clipped from V and 5 bases from J, the junction kept 12 bases outside the gene matches. Germline V gene data show CDR1 as MGHRA and CDR2 as YSYEKL. This CDR3 has 17 amino acids. DNA for the CDR3: TGCGCCAGCAGCCAACTCCCAGCGGGGCTAGGAGAAAACATTCAGTACTTC. Amino acid sequence: CASSQLPAGLGENIQYF.

The chain has TRBV11-3 and TRBJ2-1; 8 bases fit TRBD1. With 3 bases clipped from V and 3 bases from J, the junction kept 4 bases outside the gene matches. CDR3 size: 15 residues. Germline V gene sequence: CDR1 SGHNT, CDR2 YENEEA. In DNA, the CDR3 is TGTGCCAGCAGCTTGACAGGGGAAGTCTACAATGAGCAGTTCTTC. Encoded protein: CASSLTGEVYNEQFF. The whole variable domain, remainder taken from reference TRBV11-3 and TRBJ2-1, is EAGVVQSPRYKIIEKKQPVAFWCNPISGHNTLYWYLQNLGQGPELLIRYENEEAVDDSQLPKDRFSAERLKGVDSTLKIQPAELGDSAVYLCASSLTGEVYNEQFFGPGTRLTVL.

The rearrangement joins TRBV5-1 to TRBJ2-4; 10 bases map to TRBD1. After removal of 4 bases from V and 6 bases from J, the junction contained 7 bases not matched to a gene. The germline V gene has CDR1 SGHRS and CDR2 YFSETQ. The CDR3 is made up of 15 amino acids. The chain's CDR3 is CASSRGTGVVNIQYF. CDR3 in DNA: TGCGCCAGCAGCAGGGGGACAGGGGTTGTAAACATTCAGTACTTC.

V and J are TRBV18 and TRBJ1-4; 7 positions match TRBD1. Per germline, CDR1 KGHSH and CDR2 LQKENI. This CDR3 region has 16 residues. V lost 1 base and J lost 4; bases outside the gene matches: 6. Written as DNA, the CDR3 is TGTGCCAGCTCACCACAGGGGCGACAGGGTAATGAAAAACTGTTTTTT. Amino acid sequence: CASSPQGRQGNEKLFF.

The chain has TRBV6-2 or TRBV6-3 and TRBJ1-5; D may be TRBD1 (5 bases). CDR3 length equals 14 residues. The V end lost 6 bases, the J end lost 3 bases, and 12 bases lay between the germline ends. Germline V gene sequence: CDR1 MNHEY, CDR2 SVGEGT. CDR3 nucleotides: TGTGCCAGCAGCTTTACAGGAGTCAATCAGCCCCAGCATTTT. Translating it yields CASSFTGVNQPQHF.

V gene TRBV24-1 combines with J gene TRBJ2-2; D is perhaps TRBD1 (7 bases). V was clipped by 7 bases and J by 4 bases, with 18 bases between them. Germline V gene sequence: CDR1 KGHDR, CDR2 SFDVKD. The CDR3 sequence is 16 residues long. This chain's CDR3 is CATSRRDSTITGELFF. Written as DNA, the CDR3 is TGTGCCACCAGCCGGAGGGACAGCACCATCACCGGGGAGCTGTTTTTT.